In its sample, the clone carrying this T cell receptor beta chain was seen many times. Its cognate antigen is unknown. The sample comes from a study of T cell repertoires in cytomegalovirus infection. With 5 bases clipped from V and 4 bases from J, the junction kept 9 bases outside the gene matches. The CDR3 runs to 15 residues. Study-wide points: Within the response measured ex vivo, HLA-C-restricted CMV-specific TCR beta clonotypes were dominant.

TCRdb reanalysed the reads using MiXCR and keeps one entry per CDR3 protein. The sample includes roughly 76,000 distinct CDR3 sequences, 3.7% of them seen just once. V gene TRBV12-3 or TRBV12-4 combines with J gene TRBJ2-5; 8 bases match TRBD1. This TCR was sampled from a human donor in good health (CMV status not recorded). Some clones in this sample may be carry-over from other donors' samples. The specimen was PBMCs. CDR3 sequence reads: CASSPRTGLGETQYF. Written as DNA, the CDR3 is TGTGCCAGCAGTCCCCGGACAGGGCTAGGAGAGACCCAGTACTTC.